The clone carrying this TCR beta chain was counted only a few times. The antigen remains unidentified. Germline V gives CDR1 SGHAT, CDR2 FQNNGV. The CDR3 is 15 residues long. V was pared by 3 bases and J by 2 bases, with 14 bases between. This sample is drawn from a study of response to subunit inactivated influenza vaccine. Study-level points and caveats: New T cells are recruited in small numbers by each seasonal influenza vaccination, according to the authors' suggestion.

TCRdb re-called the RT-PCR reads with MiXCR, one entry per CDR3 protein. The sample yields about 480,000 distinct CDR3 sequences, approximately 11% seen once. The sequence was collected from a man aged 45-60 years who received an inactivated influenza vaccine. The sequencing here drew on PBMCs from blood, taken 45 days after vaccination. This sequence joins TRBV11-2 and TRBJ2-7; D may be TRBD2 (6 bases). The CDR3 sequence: CASSFGTAGPYEQYF. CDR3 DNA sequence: TGTGCCAGCAGCTTCGGCACGGCGGGACCCTACGAGCAGTACTTC.